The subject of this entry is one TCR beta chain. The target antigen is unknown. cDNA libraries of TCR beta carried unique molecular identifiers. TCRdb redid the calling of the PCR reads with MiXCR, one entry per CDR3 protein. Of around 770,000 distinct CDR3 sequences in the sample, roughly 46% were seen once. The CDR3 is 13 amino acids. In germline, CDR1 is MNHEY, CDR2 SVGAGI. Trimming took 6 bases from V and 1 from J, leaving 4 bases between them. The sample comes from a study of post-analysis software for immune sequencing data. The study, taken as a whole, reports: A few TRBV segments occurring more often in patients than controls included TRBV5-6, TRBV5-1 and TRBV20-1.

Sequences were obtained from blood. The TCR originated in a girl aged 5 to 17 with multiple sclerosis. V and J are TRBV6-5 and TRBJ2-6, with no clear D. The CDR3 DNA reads TGTGCCAGCAGGAGATCTGGGGCCAACGTCCTGACTTTC. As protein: CASRRSGANVLTF.